Sequencing of this TCR beta chain was carried out in a study of blood T cell repertoires in COVID-19. About the study: Acute and convalescent COVID-19 specimens originated in the United States, Italy and Spain. PBMCs, B-cell-depleted T cells, or T cells were the source of the cDNA or gDNA that made up the material.

Original processing methods: Reference gene primer amplification gave nucleated cell count estimates. Repertoires were generated with immunoSEQ multiplex PCR, while TCRdb's copy carries only in-frame clones and drops some. V, J and clone size are taken as reported in that table, and D and trimming were inferred from the DNA itself. The repertoire holds approximately 130,000 clones, more than 70% seen once, with more than 3.5% in the top ten. V was cut by 4 bases and J by 0 bases, with 23 bases left in between. The CDR3 runs 19 residues. CDR1 is SGDLS, CDR2 YYNGEE, per germline. The rearrangement uses TRBV9 and TRBJ1-3; D uncertain. The sequence was obtained from a human donor in a cohort sampled during active COVID-19. Material: peripheral blood. In DNA form, the CDR3 reads TGTGCCAGCAGCCCTCGTTTCGGGTCCCAACCCCTCTCTGGAAACACCATATATTTT. Its translation is CASSPRFGSQPLSGNTIYF.